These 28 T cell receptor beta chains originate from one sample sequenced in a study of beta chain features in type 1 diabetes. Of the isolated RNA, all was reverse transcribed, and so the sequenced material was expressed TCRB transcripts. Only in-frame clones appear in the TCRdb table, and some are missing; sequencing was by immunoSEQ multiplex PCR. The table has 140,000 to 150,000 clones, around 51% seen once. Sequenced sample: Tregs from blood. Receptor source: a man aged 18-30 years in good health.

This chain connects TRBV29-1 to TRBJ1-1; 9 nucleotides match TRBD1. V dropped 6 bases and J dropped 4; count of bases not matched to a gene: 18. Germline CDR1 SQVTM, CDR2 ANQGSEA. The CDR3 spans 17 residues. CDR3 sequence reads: CSVTTLGQGSRGTEAFF. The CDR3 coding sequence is TGCAGCGTGACAACTTTAGGACAGGGGTCTAGAGGCACTGAAGCTTTCTTT.

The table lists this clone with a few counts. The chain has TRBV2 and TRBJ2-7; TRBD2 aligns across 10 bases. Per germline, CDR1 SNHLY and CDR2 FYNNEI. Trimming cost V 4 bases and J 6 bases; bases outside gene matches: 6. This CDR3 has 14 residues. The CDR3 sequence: CASSAGLAGVEQYF. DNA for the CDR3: TGTGCCAGCAGTGCTGGCCTAGCGGGAGTCGAGCAGTACTTC.

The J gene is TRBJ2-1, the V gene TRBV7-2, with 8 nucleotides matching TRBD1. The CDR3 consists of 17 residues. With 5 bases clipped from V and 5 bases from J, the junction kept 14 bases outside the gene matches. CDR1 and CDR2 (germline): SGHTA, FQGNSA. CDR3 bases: TGTGCCAGCAGCCGCGGACCCTGGACAGGGTTAAACAATGAGCAGTTCTTC. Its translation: CASSRGPWTGLNNEQFF.

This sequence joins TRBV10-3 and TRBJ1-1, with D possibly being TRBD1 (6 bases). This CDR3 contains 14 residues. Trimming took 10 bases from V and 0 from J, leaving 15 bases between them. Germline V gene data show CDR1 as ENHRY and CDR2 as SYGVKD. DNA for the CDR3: TGTGCCACCACCTACAGGGATTTGAACACTGAAGCTTTCTTT. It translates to CATTYRDLNTEAFF.

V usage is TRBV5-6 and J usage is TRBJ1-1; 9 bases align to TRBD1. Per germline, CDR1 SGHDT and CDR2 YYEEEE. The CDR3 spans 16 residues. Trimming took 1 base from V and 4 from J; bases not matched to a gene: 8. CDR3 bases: TGTGCCAGCAGCTTGCCGGGACAGGGACCGGGCACTGAAGCTTTCTTT. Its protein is CASSLPGQGPGTEAFF.

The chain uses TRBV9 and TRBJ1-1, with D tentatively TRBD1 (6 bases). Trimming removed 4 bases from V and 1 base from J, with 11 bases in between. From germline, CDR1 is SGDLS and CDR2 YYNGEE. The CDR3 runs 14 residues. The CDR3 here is CASSTQQGNTEAFF. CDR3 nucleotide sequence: TGTGCCAGCAGCACCCAACAGGGGAACACTGAAGCTTTCTTT.

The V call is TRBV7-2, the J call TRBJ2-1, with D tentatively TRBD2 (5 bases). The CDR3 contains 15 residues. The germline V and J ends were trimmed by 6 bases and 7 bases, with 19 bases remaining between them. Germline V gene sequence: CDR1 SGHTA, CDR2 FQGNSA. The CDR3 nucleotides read TGTGCCAGCAGGATGGACGGACTGCCCAGGAATGAGCAGTTCTTC. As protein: CASRMDGLPRNEQFF.

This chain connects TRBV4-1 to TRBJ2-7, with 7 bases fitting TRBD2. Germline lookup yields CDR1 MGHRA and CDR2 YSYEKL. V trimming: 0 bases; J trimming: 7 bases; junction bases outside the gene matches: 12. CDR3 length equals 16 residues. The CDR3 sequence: CASSQDMWAGAGEQYF. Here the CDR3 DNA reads TGCGCCAGCAGCCAAGATATGTGGGCGGGAGCGGGGGAGCAGTACTTC.

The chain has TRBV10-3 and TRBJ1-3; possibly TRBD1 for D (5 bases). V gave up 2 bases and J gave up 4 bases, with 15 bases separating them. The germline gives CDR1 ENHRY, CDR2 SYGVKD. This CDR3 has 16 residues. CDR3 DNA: TGTGCCATCAGTGAGGGAAGGGGCACGGGCGGAAACACCATATATTTT. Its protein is CAISEGRGTGGNTIYF.

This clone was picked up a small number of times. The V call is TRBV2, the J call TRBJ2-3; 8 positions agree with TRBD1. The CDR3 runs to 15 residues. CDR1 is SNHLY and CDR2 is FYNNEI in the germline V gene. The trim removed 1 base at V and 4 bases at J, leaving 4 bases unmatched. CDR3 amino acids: CASSEVRGHSDTQYF. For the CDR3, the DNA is TGTGCCAGCAGTGAAGTCAGGGGGCATTCAGATACGCAGTATTTT.

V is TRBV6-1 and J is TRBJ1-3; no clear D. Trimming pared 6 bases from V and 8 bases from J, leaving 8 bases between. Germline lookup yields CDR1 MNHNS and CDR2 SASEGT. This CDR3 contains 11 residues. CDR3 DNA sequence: TGTGCCAGCAGCGTCCTATACACCATATATTTT. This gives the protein CASSVLYTIYF.

The DNA for the CDR3 is TGTGCCAGTAGTCAACAGGGGACGGGTGGCTACACCTTC. This codes for CASSQQGTGGYTF. V is TRBV19 and J is TRBJ1-2, with 7 bases aligning to TRBD1. The CDR3 loop spans 13 amino acids. Germline-derived CDR1 and CDR2 are LNHDA and SQIVND (reference sequence). V trimming: 5 bases; J trimming: 7 bases; junction bases outside the gene matches: 7.

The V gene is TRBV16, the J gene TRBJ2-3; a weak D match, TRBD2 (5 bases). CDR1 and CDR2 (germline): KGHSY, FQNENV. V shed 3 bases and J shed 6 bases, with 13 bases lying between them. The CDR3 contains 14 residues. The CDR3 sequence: CASSQRGSTDTQYF. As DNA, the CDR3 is TGTGCCAGCAGCCAGCGAGGGTCCACGGATACGCAGTATTTT.

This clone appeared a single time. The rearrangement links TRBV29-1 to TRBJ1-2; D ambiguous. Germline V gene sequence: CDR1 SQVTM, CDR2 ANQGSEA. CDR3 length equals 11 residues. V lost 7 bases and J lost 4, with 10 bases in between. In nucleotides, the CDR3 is TGCAGCGGACAAGAGGGCTATGGCTACACCTTC. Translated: CSGQEGYGYTF. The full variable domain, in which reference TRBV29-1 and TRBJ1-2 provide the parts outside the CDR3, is SAVISQKPSRDICQRGTSLTIQCQVDSQVTMMFWYRQQPGQSLTLIATANQGSEATYESGFVIDKFPISRPNLTFSTLTVSNMSPEDSSIYLCSGQEGYGYTFGSGTRLTVV.

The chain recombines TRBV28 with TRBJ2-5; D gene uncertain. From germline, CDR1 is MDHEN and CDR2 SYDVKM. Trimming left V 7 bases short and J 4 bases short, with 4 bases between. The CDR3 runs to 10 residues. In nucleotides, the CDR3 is TGTGCCAGCACAGGAGAGACCCAGTACTTC. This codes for CASTGETQYF.

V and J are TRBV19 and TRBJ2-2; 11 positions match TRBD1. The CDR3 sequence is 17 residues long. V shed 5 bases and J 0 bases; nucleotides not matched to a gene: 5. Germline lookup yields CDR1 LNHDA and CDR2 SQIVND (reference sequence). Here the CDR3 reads CASSLQGQGANTGELFF. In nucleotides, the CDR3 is TGTGCCAGTAGTTTACAGGGACAGGGGGCGAACACCGGGGAGCTGTTTTTT.

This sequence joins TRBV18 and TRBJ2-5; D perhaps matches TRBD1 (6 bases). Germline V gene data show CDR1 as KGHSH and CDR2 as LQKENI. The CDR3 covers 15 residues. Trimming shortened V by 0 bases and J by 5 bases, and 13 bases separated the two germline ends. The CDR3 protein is CASSPPTGRGETQYF. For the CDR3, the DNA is TGTGCCAGCTCACCACCGACAGGCCGCGGGGAGACCCAGTACTTC.

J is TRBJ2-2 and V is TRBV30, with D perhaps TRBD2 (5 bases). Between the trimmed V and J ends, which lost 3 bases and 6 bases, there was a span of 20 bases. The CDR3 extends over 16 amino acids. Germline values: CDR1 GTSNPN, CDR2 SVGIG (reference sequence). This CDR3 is CAWRKKEGVYAGELFF. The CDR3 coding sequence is TGTGCCTGGAGAAAAAAAGAGGGAGTTTATGCCGGGGAGCTGTTTTTT.

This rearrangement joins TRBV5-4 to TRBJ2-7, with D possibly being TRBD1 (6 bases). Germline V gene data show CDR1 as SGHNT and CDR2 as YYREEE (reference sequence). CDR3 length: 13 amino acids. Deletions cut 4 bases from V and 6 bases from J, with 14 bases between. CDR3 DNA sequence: TGTGCCAGCAGCCCAGAGGGGGTCGTCGAGCAGTACTTC. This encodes CASSPEGVVEQYF.

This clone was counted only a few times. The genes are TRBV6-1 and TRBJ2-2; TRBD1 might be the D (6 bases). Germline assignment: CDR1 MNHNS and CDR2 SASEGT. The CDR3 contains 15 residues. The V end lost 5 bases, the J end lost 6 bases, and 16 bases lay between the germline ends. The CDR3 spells CASSKQGLGSGELFF. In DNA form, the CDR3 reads TGTGCCAGCAGTAAACAGGGTCTGGGATCCGGGGAGCTGTTTTTT.

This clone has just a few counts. In DNA form, the CDR3 reads TGTGCCAGCAGCTTAGCTCTCTACGAGCAGTACTTC. This gives the protein CASSLALYEQYF. The chain has TRBV11-1 and TRBJ2-7; D is unclear. Germline lookup yields CDR1 SGHAT and CDR2 FQDESV (reference sequence). V lost 0 bases and J lost 3, with 3 bases in between. The CDR3 sequence is 12 residues long.

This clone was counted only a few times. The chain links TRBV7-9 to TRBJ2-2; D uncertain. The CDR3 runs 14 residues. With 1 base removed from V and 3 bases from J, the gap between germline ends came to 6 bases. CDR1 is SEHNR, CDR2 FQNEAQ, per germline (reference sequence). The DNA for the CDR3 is TGTGCCAGCAGCTTAGGGGCCTACACCGGGGAGCTGTTTTTT. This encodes CASSLGAYTGELFF.

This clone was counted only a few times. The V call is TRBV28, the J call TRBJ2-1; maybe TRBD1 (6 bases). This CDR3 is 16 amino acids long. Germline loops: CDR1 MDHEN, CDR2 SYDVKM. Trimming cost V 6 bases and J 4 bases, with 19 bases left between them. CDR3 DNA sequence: TGTGCCAGCAGCCACGAGTCTGGACAGACTTACAATGAGCAGTTCTTC. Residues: CASSHESGQTYNEQFF.

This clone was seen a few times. The CDR3: CASSLYYRAKNIQYF. The CDR3 coding sequence is TGTGCCAGCAGTTTATACTACAGGGCCAAAAACATTCAGTACTTC. The chain is built from TRBV28 and TRBJ2-4; the D gene is possibly TRBD1 (5 bases). The CDR3 is made up of 15 amino acids. The V gene lost 1 base and the J gene lost 1 base, with 8 bases spanning the gap. From germline, CDR1 is MDHEN and CDR2 SYDVKM.

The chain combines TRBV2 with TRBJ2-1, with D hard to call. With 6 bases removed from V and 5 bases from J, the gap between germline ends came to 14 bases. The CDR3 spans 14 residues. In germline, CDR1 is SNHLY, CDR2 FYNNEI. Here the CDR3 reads CASRRLGQDNEQFF. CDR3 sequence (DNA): TGTGCCAGCAGGAGGCTAGGCCAAGACAATGAGCAGTTCTTC. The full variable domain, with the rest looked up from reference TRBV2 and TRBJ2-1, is EPEVTQTPSHQVTQMGQEVILRCVPISNHLYFYWYRQILGQKVEFLVSFYNNEISEKSEIFDDQFSVERPDGSNFTLKIRSTKLEDSAMYFCASRRLGQDNEQFFGPGTRLTVL.

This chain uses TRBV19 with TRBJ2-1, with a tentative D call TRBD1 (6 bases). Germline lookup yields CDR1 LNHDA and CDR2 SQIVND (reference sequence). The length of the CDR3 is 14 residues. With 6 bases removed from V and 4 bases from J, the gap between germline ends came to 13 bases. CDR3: CASSPWTDYNEQFF. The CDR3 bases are TGTGCCAGTAGCCCATGGACAGATTACAATGAGCAGTTCTTC. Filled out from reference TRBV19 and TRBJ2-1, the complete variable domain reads DGGITQSPKYLFRKEGQNVTLSCEQNLNHDAMYWYRQDPGQGLRLIYYSQIVNDFQKGDIAEGYSVSREKKESFPLTVTSAQKNPTAFYLCASSPWTDYNEQFFGPGTRLTVL.

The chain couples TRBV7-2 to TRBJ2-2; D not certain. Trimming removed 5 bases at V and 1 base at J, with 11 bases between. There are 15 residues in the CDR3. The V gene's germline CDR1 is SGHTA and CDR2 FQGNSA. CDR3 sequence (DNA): TGTGCCAGCAGCCCCCCCCGGTGGAACACCGGGGAGCTGTTTTTT. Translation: CASSPPRWNTGELFF.

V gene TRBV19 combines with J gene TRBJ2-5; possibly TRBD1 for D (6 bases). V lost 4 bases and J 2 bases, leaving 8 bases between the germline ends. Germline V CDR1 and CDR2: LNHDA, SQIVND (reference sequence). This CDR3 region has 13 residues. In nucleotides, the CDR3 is TGTGCCAGTAGTAGGCAGGGGCAAGAGACCCAGTACTTC. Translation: CASSRQGQETQYF.